The T cell receptor (beta chain) described here comes from a study of T cell changes during pregnancy in multiple sclerosis. The CDR3 has 16 residues. V lost 3 bases and J lost 7; bases outside the gene matches: 11. Germline V gives CDR1 SGHNT, CDR2 YYREEE (reference sequence). Using immunoSEQ multiplex PCR, the repertoire was profiled, and TCRdb retains in-frame clones only, with some absent. The sample includes about 45,000 clones, 96% of them seen just once. The V and J genes are TRBV5-4 and TRBJ2-2, with TRBD2 matching 8 bases. Sequenced here: peripheral blood, sampled in the second trimester of pregnancy. The sequence derives from a female donor with multiple sclerosis, enrolled in a pregnancy study. The CDR3 loop is CASSWDGRARIGELFF. For the CDR3, the DNA is TGTGCCAGCAGCTGGGACGGGAGGGCCCGAATCGGGGAGCTGTTTTTT. Based on the CDR3 plus reference TRBV5-4 and TRBJ2-2, the full variable domain is ETGVTQSPTHLIKTRGQQVTLRCSSQSGHNTVSWYQQALGQGPQFIFQYYREEENGRGNFPPRFSGLQFPNYSSELNVNALELDDSALYLCASSWDGRARIGELFFGEGSRLTVL.